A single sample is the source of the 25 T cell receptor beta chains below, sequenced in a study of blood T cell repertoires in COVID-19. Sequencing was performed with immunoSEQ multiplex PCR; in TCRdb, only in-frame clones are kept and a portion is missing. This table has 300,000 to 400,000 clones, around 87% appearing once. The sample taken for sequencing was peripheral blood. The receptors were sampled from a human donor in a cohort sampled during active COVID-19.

CDR3 protein: CASSNDRGRRDTEAFF. For the CDR3, the DNA is TGTGCCAGTAGTAACGACAGGGGGCGACGGGACACTGAAGCTTTCTTT. This sequence joins TRBV19 and TRBJ1-1; TRBD1 agrees at 10 bases. The V and J ends lost 4 bases and 3 bases, in that order; junction bases with no gene match: 8. CDR3 size: 16 residues. CDR1 and CDR2 from the germline V gene are LNHDA and SQIVND (reference sequence). Full variable domain (missing parts from reference TRBV19 and TRBJ1-1): DGGITQSPKYLFRKEGQNVTLSCEQNLNHDAMYWYRQDPGQGLRLIYYSQIVNDFQKGDIAEGYSVSREKKESFPLTVTSAQKNPTAFYLCASSNDRGRRDTEAFFGQGTRLTVV.

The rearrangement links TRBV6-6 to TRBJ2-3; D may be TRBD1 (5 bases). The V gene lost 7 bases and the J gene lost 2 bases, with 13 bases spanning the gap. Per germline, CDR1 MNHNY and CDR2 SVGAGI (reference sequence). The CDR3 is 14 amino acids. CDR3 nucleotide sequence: TGTGCCAGCACGAAAGAAGGGGCCACAGATACGCAGTATTTT. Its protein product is CASTKEGATDTQYF.

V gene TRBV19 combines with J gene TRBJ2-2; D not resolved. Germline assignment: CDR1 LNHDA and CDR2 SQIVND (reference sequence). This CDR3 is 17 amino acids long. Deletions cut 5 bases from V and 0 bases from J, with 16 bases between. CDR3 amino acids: CASSRVRDITNTGELFF. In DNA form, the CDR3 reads TGTGCCAGTAGTCGGGTCCGTGATATAACGAACACCGGGGAGCTGTTTTTT.

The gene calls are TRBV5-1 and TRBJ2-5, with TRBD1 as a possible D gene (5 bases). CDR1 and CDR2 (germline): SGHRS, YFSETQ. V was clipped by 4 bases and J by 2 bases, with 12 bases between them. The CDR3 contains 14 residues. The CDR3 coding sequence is TGCGCCAGCAGCCTCCCGACAGCTCAAGAGACCCAGTACTTC. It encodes CASSLPTAQETQYF.

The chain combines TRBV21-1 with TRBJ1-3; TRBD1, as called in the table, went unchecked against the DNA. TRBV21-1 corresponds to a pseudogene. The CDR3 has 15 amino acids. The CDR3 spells CATISTVISGNTIYF. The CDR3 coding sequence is TGTGCCACAATCTCTACAGTTATCTCTGGAAACACCATATATTTT.

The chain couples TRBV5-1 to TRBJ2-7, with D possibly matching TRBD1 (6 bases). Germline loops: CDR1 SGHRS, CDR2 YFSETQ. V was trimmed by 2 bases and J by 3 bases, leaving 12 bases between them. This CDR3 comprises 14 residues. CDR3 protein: CASSLNREGYEQYF. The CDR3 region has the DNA TGCGCCAGCAGCTTAAACAGGGAAGGCTACGAGCAGTACTTC.

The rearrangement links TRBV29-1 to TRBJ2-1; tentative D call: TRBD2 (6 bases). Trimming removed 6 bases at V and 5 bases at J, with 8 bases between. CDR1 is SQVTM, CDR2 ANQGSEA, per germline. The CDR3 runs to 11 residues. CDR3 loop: CSVRRDNEQFF. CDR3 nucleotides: TGCAGCGTCAGGAGGGACAATGAGCAGTTCTTC.

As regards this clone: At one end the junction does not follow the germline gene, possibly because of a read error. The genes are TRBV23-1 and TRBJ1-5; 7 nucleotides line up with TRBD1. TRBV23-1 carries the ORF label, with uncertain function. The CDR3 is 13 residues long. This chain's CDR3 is CARRGSNNQPQHF. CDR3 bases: TGCGCCCGCAGGGGGAGTAACAATCAGCCCCAGCATTTT.

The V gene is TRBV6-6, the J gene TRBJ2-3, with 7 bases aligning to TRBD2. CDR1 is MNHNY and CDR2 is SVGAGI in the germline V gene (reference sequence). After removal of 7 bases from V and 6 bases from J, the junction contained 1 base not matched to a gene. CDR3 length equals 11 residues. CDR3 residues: CASKAGDTQYF. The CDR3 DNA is TGTGCCAGCAAAGCGGGGGATACGCAGTATTTT.

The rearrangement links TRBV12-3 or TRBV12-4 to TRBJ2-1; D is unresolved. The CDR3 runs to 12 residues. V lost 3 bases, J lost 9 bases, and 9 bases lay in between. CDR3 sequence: CASSFYSSEQFF. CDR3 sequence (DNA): TGTGCCAGCAGTTTTTATTCCTCTGAGCAGTTCTTC.

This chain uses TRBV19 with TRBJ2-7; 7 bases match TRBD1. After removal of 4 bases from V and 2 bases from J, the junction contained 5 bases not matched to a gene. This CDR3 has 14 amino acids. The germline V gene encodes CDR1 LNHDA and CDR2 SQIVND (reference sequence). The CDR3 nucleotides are TGTGCCAGTAGTAGCACAGGGGATACCTACGAGCAGTACTTC. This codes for CASSSTGDTYEQYF.

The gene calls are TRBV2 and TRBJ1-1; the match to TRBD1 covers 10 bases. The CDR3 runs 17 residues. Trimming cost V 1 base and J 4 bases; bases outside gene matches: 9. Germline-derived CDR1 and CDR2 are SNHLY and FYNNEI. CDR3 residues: CASSEDFGTGESTEAFF. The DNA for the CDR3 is TGTGCCAGCAGTGAAGATTTCGGGACAGGGGAGAGCACTGAAGCTTTCTTT.

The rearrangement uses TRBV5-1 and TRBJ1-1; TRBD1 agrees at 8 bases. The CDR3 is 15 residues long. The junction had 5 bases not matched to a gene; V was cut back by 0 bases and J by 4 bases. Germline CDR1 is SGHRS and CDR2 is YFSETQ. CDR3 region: CASSLGQGRVTEAFF. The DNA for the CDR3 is TGCGCCAGCAGCTTGGGACAGGGGCGCGTCACTGAAGCTTTCTTT.

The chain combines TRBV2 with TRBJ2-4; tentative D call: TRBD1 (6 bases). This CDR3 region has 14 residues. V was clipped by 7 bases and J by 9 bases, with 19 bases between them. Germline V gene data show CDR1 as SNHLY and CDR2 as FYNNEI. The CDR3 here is CASNPTGRDGIQYF. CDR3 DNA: TGTGCCAGCAATCCTACAGGGAGAGATGGCATTCAGTACTTC.

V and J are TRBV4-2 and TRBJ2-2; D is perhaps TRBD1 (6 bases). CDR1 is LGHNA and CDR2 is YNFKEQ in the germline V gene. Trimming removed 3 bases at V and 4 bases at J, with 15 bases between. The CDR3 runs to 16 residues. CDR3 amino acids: CASSQQGPEGTGELFF. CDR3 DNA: TGTGCCAGCAGCCAGCAGGGGCCTGAGGGCACCGGGGAGCTGTTTTTT.

CDR3 sequence (DNA): TGTGCCAGCAGCTTATCACTACGCTCCTACGAGCAGTACTTC. Encoded protein: CASSLSLRSYEQYF. The V call is TRBV11-2, the J call TRBJ2-7, with D unclear. The CDR3 is made up of 14 amino acids. Trimming took 2 bases from V and 0 from J, leaving 8 bases between them. CDR1 and CDR2 (germline): SGHAT, FQNNGV.

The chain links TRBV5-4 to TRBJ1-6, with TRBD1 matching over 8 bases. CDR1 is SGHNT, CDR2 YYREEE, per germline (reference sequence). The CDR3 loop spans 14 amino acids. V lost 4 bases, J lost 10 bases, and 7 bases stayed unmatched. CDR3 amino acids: CASSKRQGSSPLHF. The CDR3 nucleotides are TGTGCCAGCAGCAAGAGACAGGGGAGCTCACCCCTCCACTTT.

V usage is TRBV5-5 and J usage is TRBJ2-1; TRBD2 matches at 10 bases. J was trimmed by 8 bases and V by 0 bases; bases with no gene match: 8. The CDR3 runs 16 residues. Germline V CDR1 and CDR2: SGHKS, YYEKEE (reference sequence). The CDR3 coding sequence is TGTGCCAGCAGCTTGGGACTAGCGGGTTTTAAGGATGAGCAGTTCTTC. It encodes CASSLGLAGFKDEQFF.

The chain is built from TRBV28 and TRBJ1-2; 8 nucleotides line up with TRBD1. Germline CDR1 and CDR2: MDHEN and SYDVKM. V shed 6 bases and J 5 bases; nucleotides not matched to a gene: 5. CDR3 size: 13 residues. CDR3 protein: CASRLTGEYGYTF. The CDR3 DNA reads TGTGCCAGCAGGCTGACAGGGGAGTATGGCTACACCTTC.

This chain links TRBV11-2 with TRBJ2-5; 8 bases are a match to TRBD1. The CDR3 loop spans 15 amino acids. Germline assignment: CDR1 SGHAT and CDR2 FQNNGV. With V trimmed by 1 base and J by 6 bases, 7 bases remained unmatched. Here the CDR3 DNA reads TGTGCCAGCAGCTTAGGTCGGACAGGGCGGCAGACCCAGTACTTC. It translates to CASSLGRTGRQTQYF.

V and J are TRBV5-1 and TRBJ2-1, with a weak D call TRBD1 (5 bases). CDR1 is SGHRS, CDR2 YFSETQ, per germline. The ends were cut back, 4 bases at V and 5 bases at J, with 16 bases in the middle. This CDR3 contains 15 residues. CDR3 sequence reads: CASSRQGIGDNEQFF. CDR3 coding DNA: TGCGCCAGCAGCCGTCAGGGCATTGGGGACAATGAGCAGTTCTTC.

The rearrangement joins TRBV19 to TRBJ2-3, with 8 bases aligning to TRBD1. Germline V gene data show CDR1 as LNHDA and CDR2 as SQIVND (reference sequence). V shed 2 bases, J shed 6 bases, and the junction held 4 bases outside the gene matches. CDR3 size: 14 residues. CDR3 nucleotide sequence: TGTGCCAGTAGTATAAACAGGGGGTGGGATACGCAGTATTTT. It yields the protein CASSINRGWDTQYF.

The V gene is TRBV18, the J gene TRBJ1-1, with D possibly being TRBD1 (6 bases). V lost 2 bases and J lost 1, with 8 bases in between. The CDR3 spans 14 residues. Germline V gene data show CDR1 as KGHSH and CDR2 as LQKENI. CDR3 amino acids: CASSPGGRNTEAFF. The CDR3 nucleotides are TGTGCCAGCTCACCAGGGGGCAGGAACACTGAAGCTTTCTTT.

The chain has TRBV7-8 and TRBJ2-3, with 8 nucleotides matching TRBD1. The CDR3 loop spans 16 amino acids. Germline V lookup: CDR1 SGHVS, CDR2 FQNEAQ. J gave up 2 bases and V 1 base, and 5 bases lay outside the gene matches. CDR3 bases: TGTGCCAGCAGCTTAGTTTCGGGACAGGCCACAGATACGCAGTATTTT. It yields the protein CASSLVSGQATDTQYF. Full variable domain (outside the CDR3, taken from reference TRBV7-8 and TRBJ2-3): GAGVSQSPRYKVAKRGQDVALRCDPISGHVSLFWYQQALGQGPEFLTYFQNEAQLDKSGLPSDRFFAERPEGSVSTLKIQRTQQEDSAVYLCASSLVSGQATDTQYFGPGTRLTVL.

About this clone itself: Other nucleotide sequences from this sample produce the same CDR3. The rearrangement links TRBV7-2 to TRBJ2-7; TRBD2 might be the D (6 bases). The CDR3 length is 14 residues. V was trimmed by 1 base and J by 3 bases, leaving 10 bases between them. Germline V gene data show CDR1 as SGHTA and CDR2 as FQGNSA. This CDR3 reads CASSLDPGSYEQYF. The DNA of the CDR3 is TGTGCCAGCAGCTTAGATCCCGGGAGCTACGAGCAGTACTTC.